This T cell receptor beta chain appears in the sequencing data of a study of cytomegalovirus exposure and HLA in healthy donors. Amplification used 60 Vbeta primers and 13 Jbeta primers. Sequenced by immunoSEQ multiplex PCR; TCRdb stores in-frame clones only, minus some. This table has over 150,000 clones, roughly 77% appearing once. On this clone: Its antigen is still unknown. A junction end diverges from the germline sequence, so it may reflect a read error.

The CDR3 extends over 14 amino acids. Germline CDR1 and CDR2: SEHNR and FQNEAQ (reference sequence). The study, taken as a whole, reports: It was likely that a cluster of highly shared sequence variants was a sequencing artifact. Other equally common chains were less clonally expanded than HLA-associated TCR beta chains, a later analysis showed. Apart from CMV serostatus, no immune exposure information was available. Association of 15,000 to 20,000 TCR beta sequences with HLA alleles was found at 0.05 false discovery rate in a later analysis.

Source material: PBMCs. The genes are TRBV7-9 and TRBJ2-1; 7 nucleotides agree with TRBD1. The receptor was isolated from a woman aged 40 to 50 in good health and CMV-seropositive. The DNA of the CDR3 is TGTTCCAGCAGCTTGTCCGGGACAGCGTATGAGCAGTTCTTC. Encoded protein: CSSSLSGTAYEQFF.